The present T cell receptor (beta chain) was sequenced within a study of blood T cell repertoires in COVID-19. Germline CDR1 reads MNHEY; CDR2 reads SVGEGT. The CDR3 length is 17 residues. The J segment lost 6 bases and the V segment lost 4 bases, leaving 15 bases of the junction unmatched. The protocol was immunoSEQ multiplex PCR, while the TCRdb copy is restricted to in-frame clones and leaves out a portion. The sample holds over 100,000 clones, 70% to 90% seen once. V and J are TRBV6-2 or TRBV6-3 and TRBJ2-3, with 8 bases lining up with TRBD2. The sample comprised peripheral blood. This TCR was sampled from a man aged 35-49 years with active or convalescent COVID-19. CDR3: CASSSLTSGLAADTQYF. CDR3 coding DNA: TGTGCCAGCAGTTCCCTTACCTCAGGACTAGCAGCTGATACGCAGTATTTT.